These 10 T cell receptor beta chains came from one sample sequenced in a study of CD8 T cells in ankylosing spondylitis (dated by TCRdb to the late 2010s). Libraries were prepared through 5' RACE. Sequencing was performed on an Illumina HiSeq 2500. The raw public data were reprocessed by TCRdb itself: fastp quality trimming at Q25, MiXCR clonotype calling, in-frame beta chains only. Under each unique CDR3 protein, matching rows form one entry showing the most common genes and DNA. The sample table contains about 130,000 distinct CDR3 sequences; only one count was recorded for approximately 9.7% of them. Clones ranked in the top ten supply 3% to 4% of the sample. The specimen was blood, either unsorted or a sorted T cell fraction (not recorded which). The receptors come from a male donor with ankylosing spondylitis or in good health (not recorded which).

The table lists this clonotype with many counts. This chain uses TRBV4-2 with TRBJ1-5; D possibly corresponds to TRBD1 (6 bases). The V end lost 0 bases, the J end lost 4 bases, and 13 bases lay between the germline ends. From germline, CDR1 is LGHNA and CDR2 YNFKEQ. This CDR3 spans 16 amino acids. The CDR3 protein is CASSQDLGGWNQPQHF. Here the CDR3 DNA reads TGTGCCAGCAGCCAAGATTTAGGGGGTTGGAATCAGCCCCAGCATTTT.

This clonotype was detected many times. V and J are TRBV6-2 or TRBV6-3 and TRBJ2-7, with 8 bases aligning to TRBD2. Germline trimming cut 0 bases from V and 2 bases from J; bases unmatched to any gene: 9. Germline-derived CDR1 and CDR2 are MNHEY and SVGEGT. The CDR3 is made up of 17 amino acids. The DNA for the CDR3 is TGTGCCAGCAGTTACTCGTATAGCGGGAATAGTCCCTACGAGCAGTACTTC. Translation gives CASSYSYSGNSPYEQYF.

This clonotype was found many times. The J gene is TRBJ2-5, the V gene TRBV12-3 or TRBV12-4; TRBD2 matches 7 bases. V was pared by 6 bases and J by 4 bases, with 8 bases of the junction left unmatched. The CDR3 is 14 amino acids. The CDR3 reads CASRNPGGRETQYF. In DNA, the CDR3 is TGTGCCAGCAGAAACCCGGGGGGTCGAGAGACCCAGTACTTC.

The chain combines TRBV9 with TRBJ1-1; no definite D call. The CDR3 extends over 14 amino acids. Germline loops: CDR1 SGDLS, CDR2 YYNGEE. The germline V and J ends were trimmed by 4 bases and 2 bases, with 12 bases remaining between them. The CDR3 coding sequence is TGTGCCAGCAGCCCCCTAACAAGTAACACTGAAGCTTTCTTT. Protein: CASSPLTSNTEAFF.

In its sample, this clonotype is medium-sized. V gene TRBV6-5 combines with J gene TRBJ2-1, with TRBD2 identical over 7 bases. The CDR3 is made up of 17 amino acids. Germline CDR1 reads MNHEY; CDR2 reads SVGAGI. Trimming took 0 bases from V and 6 from J; bases not matched to a gene: 11. The CDR3 region has the DNA TGTGCCAGCAGTTACTCGAGTCGGGGAGGGTTCGGCAATGAGCAGTTCTTC. This codes for CASSYSSRGGFGNEQFF.

This clonotype was detected many times. The chain has TRBV12-3 or TRBV12-4 and TRBJ2-5; tentative D call: TRBD2 (5 bases). V was cut by 3 bases and J by 4 bases, with 6 bases left in between. The CDR3 consists of 12 residues. This CDR3 is CASSLTTETQYF. CDR3 coding DNA: TGTGCCAGCAGTTTGACTACAGAGACCCAGTACTTC.

This clonotype was detected only a few times. The chain recombines TRBV9 with TRBJ2-2; the D gene is possibly TRBD1 (5 bases). The germline V and J ends were trimmed by 4 bases and 8 bases, with 12 bases remaining between them. CDR1 is SGDLS, CDR2 YYNGEE, per germline. The CDR3 consists of 13 residues. For the CDR3, the DNA is TGTGCCAGCAGCAATATAAACAGGGGGGAGCTGTTTTTT. This encodes CASSNINRGELFF. Based on the CDR3 plus reference TRBV9 and TRBJ2-2, the full variable domain is DSGVTQTPKHLITATGQRVTLRCSPRSGDLSVYWYQQSLDQGLQFLIQYYNGEERAKGNILERFSAQQFPDLHSELNLSSLELGDSALYFCASSNINRGELFFGEGSRLTVL.

Many counts were recorded for this clonotype. The chain has TRBV3-1 and TRBJ2-2, with 7 nucleotides matching TRBD2. In germline, CDR1 is LGHDT, CDR2 YNNKEL (reference sequence). The ends lost 4 bases at V and 6 bases at J; junction bases unmatched: 2. This CDR3 has 13 residues. Written as DNA, the CDR3 is TGTGCCAGCAGCCCTGGACTAGCCGGGGAGCTGTTTTTT. Protein: CASSPGLAGELFF.

This clonotype has a count of ten or more. V usage is TRBV4-3 and J usage is TRBJ2-3; D gene unclear. CDR3 length: 17 amino acids. Per the germline V gene, CDR1 is LGHNA and CDR2 is YSLEER. V gave up 0 bases and J gave up 6 bases, with 19 bases separating them. CDR3: CASSQDSGYAPVDTQYF. CDR3 coding DNA: TGCGCCAGCAGCCAAGATTCGGGTTACGCTCCCGTGGATACGCAGTATTTT.

This clonotype was recorded many times. This rearrangement joins TRBV29-1 to TRBJ2-1, with D unresolved. The germline CDR1 and CDR2 sequences are SQVTM and ANQGSEA. Trimming cost V 5 bases and J 7 bases, with 12 bases left between them. The CDR3 is 12 amino acids. CDR3 bases: TGCAGCGTTCCAGAAGCATTGAATGAGCAGTTCTTC. Its translation is CSVPEALNEQFF.